Following are 32 T cell receptor beta chains from one sample sequenced in a study of CD8 T cells in ankylosing spondylitis. MiXCR, run by TCRdb on the 5' RACE reads, gives a single entry per CDR3 protein. The table lists 230,000 or so distinct CDR3 sequences, under 20% of them singletons. Sequencing was carried out using blood, either unsorted or a sorted T cell fraction (not recorded which). The receptors were sampled from a male donor with ankylosing spondylitis or in good health (not recorded which).

This clonotype was observed at least ten times. The rearrangement uses TRBV4-1 and TRBJ2-1; TRBD2 matches 8 bases. The CDR3 covers 16 residues. CDR1 and CDR2 (germline): MGHRA, YSYEKL. Trimming removed 1 base from V and 6 bases from J; junction bases left unmatched: 8. The CDR3 nucleotides read TGCGCCAGCAGCCAAGCTGCAGGACTAGCATCCAATGAGCAGTTCTTC. This codes for CASSQAAGLASNEQFF.

This clonotype was found many times. The chain uses TRBV7-8 and TRBJ2-3; 16 nucleotides agree with TRBD2. The CDR3 is 19 residues long. Germline CDR1 is SGHVS and CDR2 is FQNEAQ. Losses at the gene ends were 5 bases for V and 0 bases for J; bases not matched to a gene: 8. CDR3 loop: CASSPNPGLAGGSTDTQYF. DNA of the CDR3: TGTGCCAGCAGCCCAAACCCGGGACTAGCGGGAGGGAGCACAGATACGCAGTATTTT. The entire variable domain, with the rest obtained from reference TRBV7-8 and TRBJ2-3, is as follows: GAGVSQSPRYKVAKRGQDVALRCDPISGHVSLFWYQQALGQGPEFLTYFQNEAQLDKSGLPSDRFFAERPEGSVSTLKIQRTQQEDSAVYLCASSPNPGLAGGSTDTQYFGPGTRLTVL.

This clonotype was counted between two and nine times. The CDR3 coding sequence is TGCGCCAGCAGCTTGTTACTAGCGGGAGATACGCAGTATTTT. Its protein is CASSLLLAGDTQYF. The chain couples TRBV5-1 to TRBJ2-3, with 9 bases fitting TRBD2. Looked up from germline, CDR1 is SGHRS and CDR2 is YFSETQ. V gave up 1 base and J gave up 5 bases; unmatched junction bases: 2. The CDR3 contains 14 residues.

The gene calls are TRBV7-6 and TRBJ2-1, with 11 bases identical to TRBD2. Germline V gives CDR1 SGHVS, CDR2 FNYEAQ. CDR3 length: 15 residues. Losses at the gene ends were 8 bases for V and 3 bases for J; bases not matched to a gene: 6. CDR3 bases: TGTGCCAGCCTTCCCCTAGCGGGAGGCTACAATGAGCAGTTCTTC. This gives the protein CASLPLAGGYNEQFF. Full variable domain (rest looked up from reference TRBV7-6 and TRBJ2-1): GAGVSQSPRYKVTKRGQDVALRCDPISGHVSLYWYRQALGQGPEFLTYFNYEAQQDKSGLPNDRFSAERPEGSISTLTIQRTEQRDSAMYRCASLPLAGGYNEQFFGPGTRLTVL.

This clonotype was found a few times. The chain uses TRBV29-1 and TRBJ2-7; D gene unclear. Trimming removed 4 bases at V and 2 bases at J, with 6 bases between. This CDR3 region has 11 residues. The germline V gene encodes CDR1 SQVTM and CDR2 ANQGSEA. The CDR3 DNA reads as TGCAGCGTTGTGGTCGCCTACGAGCAGTACTTC. Its protein product is CSVVVAYEQYF.

The chain is built from TRBV25-1 and TRBJ2-2; no clear D gene. CDR3 length equals 13 residues. Trimming took off 4 bases at V and 6 bases at J, with 9 bases between the two ends. The germline CDR1 and CDR2 sequences are MGHDK and SYGVNS. Here the CDR3 reads CASSVFASGELFF. In DNA, the CDR3 is TGTGCCAGCAGTGTTTTTGCATCCGGGGAGCTGTTTTTT.

There are many counts of this clonotype. This chain joins TRBV4-1 and TRBJ2-3, with D uncertain. In germline, CDR1 is MGHRA, CDR2 YSYEKL. This CDR3 spans 17 amino acids. V was trimmed by 4 bases and J by 3 bases, leaving 20 bases between them. The DNA for the CDR3 is TGCGCCAGCAGCCCAAAAATAAGATCCGGCGGTACAGATACGCAGTATTTT. This sequence encodes CASSPKIRSGGTDTQYF.

The gene calls are TRBV10-3 and TRBJ2-1; possibly TRBD1 for D (6 bases). This CDR3 comprises 13 residues. With 11 bases removed from V and 5 bases from J, the gap between germline ends came to 16 bases. Per germline, CDR1 ENHRY and CDR2 SYGVKD. CDR3 nucleotides: TGTGCCGTGGGGCCAGGGGACCACAATGAGCAGTTCTTC. It translates to CAVGPGDHNEQFF.

This chain joins TRBV19 and TRBJ2-7; perhaps TRBD1 as D (5 bases). The CDR3 has 13 amino acids. Trimming stripped 6 bases from V and 0 bases from J, with 9 bases between. The V gene's germline CDR1 is LNHDA and CDR2 SQIVND (reference sequence). CDR3 nucleotide sequence: TGTGCCAGTAGCAACAGGAACTCCTACGAGCAGTACTTC. It encodes CASSNRNSYEQYF.

J is TRBJ2-2 and V is TRBV29-1, with TRBD1 identical over 7 bases. With V trimmed by 7 bases and J by 1 base, 6 bases remained unmatched. Germline-derived CDR1 and CDR2 are SQVTM and ANQGSEA. The CDR3 runs 14 residues. CDR3 in DNA: TGCAGCGCGGAAGGACAGGAGAACACCGGGGAGCTGTTTTTT. Translated: CSAEGQENTGELFF.

This clonotype was observed a handful of times. The CDR3 region has the DNA TGTGCCAGCAGCTTAGAACCACCGGGACTAGCGGCGGGAGATACGCAGTATTTT. It codes for CASSLEPPGLAAGDTQYF. The chain has TRBV11-2 and TRBJ2-3, with TRBD2 identical over 11 bases. CDR3 size: 18 residues. V dropped 0 bases and J dropped 5; count of bases not matched to a gene: 10. Germline loops: CDR1 SGHAT, CDR2 FQNNGV.

This clonotype appeared once. The CDR3 DNA reads as TGTGCCAGCAGCTTAGACCCTTTGCGCGGCAGGGAGGGCCAAGAGACCCAGTACTTC. Translation gives CASSLDPLRGREGQETQYF. The chain uses TRBV11-2 and TRBJ2-5; 7 positions agree with TRBD2. The J segment lost 1 base and the V segment lost 0 bases, leaving 14 bases of the junction unmatched. The CDR3 runs 19 residues. CDR1 SGHAT and CDR2 FQNNGV come from the germline V gene.

This clonotype has more than one count but fewer than ten. The chain is built from TRBV4-1 and TRBJ2-2, with 7 bases identical to TRBD1. J gave up 5 bases and V 3 bases, and 3 bases lay outside the gene matches. The CDR3 spans 14 residues. CDR1 MGHRA and CDR2 YSYEKL come from the germline V gene. This CDR3 reads CASSHNRGTGELFF. CDR3 sequence (DNA): TGCGCCAGCAGCCATAACAGGGGAACCGGGGAGCTGTTTTTT.

This clonotype was counted a few times. The J gene is TRBJ2-2, the V gene TRBV20-1, with a tentative D call TRBD2 (5 bases). The CDR3 has 13 residues. Trimming stripped 6 bases from V and 4 bases from J, with 12 bases between. CDR1 and CDR2 (germline): DFQATT, SNEGSKA (reference sequence). This CDR3 is CSATSLVTGELFF. Here the CDR3 DNA reads TGCAGTGCCACTAGTCTGGTCACCGGGGAGCTGTTTTTT.

Points on this clonotype: This clone may be a read error of a much larger clone one base away. The chain joins TRBV9 to TRBJ2-7; weak D call: TRBD1 (6 bases). The CDR3 extends over 15 amino acids. Germline V gene data show CDR1 as SGDLS and CDR2 as YYNGEE. The CDR3 coding sequence is TGTGCCAGCAGCGTAGCGGACAGTGTCCACTACGAGCTGTACTTC. Translated: CASSVADSVHYELYF.

The chain is built from TRBV7-9 and TRBJ2-1; tentative D call: TRBD1 (6 bases). Trimming shortened V by 5 bases and J by 5 bases, and 16 bases separated the two germline ends. Looked up from germline, CDR1 is SEHNR and CDR2 is FQNEAQ (reference sequence). There are 15 residues in the CDR3. DNA of the CDR3: TGTGCCAGCAGCCCCTTTCCAGGGGTGAACAATGAGCAGTTCTTC. This codes for CASSPFPGVNNEQFF.

The rearrangement uses TRBV18 and TRBJ2-1; TRBD1 aligns across 11 bases. The junction had 6 bases not matched to a gene; V was cut back by 4 bases and J by 10 bases. Germline assignment: CDR1 KGHSH and CDR2 LQKENI. This CDR3 is 14 amino acids long. DNA for the CDR3: TGTGCCAGCTCACTGGACAGGGGGCCAGGGGAGCAGTTCTTC. This translates into CASSLDRGPGEQFF.

CDR3 sequence reads: CASSSVPMKQFF. The DNA of the CDR3 is TGTGCCAGCAGCTCCGTGCCAATGAAGCAGTTCTTC. The V gene is TRBV11-2, the J gene TRBJ2-1; D unresolved. The V and J ends lost 4 bases and 11 bases respectively, with 12 bases between them. The CDR3 extends over 12 amino acids. Germline V lookup: CDR1 SGHAT, CDR2 FQNNGV.

This clonotype was seen only a few times. The rearrangement links TRBV7-2 to TRBJ2-5; perhaps TRBD2 as D (6 bases). V was pared by 7 bases and J by 5 bases, with 20 bases between. Germline assignment: CDR1 SGHTA and CDR2 FQGNSA. The CDR3 extends over 15 amino acids. In DNA form, the CDR3 reads TGTGCCAGCACCCAATGGGGAGGATCACAGGAGACCCAGTACTTC. Its translation: CASTQWGGSQETQYF.

This sequence joins TRBV21-1 and TRBJ2-3; the table's TRBD2 call for D was not verified on the DNA. TRBV21-1 is a pseudogene locus. CDR3 size: 15 residues. The CDR3 DNA follows: TGTGCCAGCAGCGACCAGCTACCGGGGAGAGATACGCAGTATTTT. It translates to CASSDQLPGRDTQYF.

The chain employs TRBV7-2 and TRBJ2-1; D is uncertain. Looked up from germline, CDR1 is SGHTA and CDR2 is FQGNSA. The CDR3 runs 14 residues. V was pared by 5 bases and J by 7 bases, with 15 bases between. CDR3 bases: TGTGCCAGCAGCATTTTTGGGTCAGCGAATGAGCAGTTCTTC. Residues: CASSIFGSANEQFF.

This clonotype came up a few times. V usage is TRBV7-2 and J usage is TRBJ2-2; D perhaps matches TRBD1 (5 bases). The CDR3 runs to 16 residues. The V and J ends lost 2 bases and 2 bases respectively, with 12 bases between them. The germline gives CDR1 SGHTA, CDR2 FQGNSA. CDR3 DNA sequence: TGTGCCAGCAGCTTATCGGGCAGGGTAAACACCGGGGAGCTGTTTTTT. Its protein is CASSLSGRVNTGELFF. Complete variable domain (other parts from reference TRBV7-2 and TRBJ2-2): GAGVSQSPSNKVTEKGKDVELRCDPISGHTALYWYRQSLGQGLEFLIYFQGNSAPDKSGLPSDRFSAERTGGSVSTLTIQRTQQEDSAVYLCASSLSGRVNTGELFFGEGSRLTVL.

This clonotype was seen a few times. The CDR3 DNA reads TGTGCCAGCAGCCAAGAGGGACTAGCGGACCTCACCGGGGAGCTGTTTTTT. Translated, it gives CASSQEGLADLTGELFF. The rearrangement joins TRBV14 to TRBJ2-2; 11 bases match TRBD2. Germline CDR1 reads SGHDN; CDR2 reads FVKESK. The V segment lost 0 bases and the J segment 4 bases; nucleotides outside the gene matches: 4. There are 17 residues in the CDR3.

There are many counts of this clonotype. The rearrangement uses TRBV29-1 and TRBJ2-1; possibly TRBD2 for D (6 bases). The length of the CDR3 is 14 residues. Germline V CDR1 and CDR2: SQVTM, ANQGSEA. Trimming removed 4 bases from V and 5 bases from J, with 15 bases in between. CDR3 residues: CSVVEGRGNNEQFF. CDR3 coding DNA: TGCAGCGTTGTCGAGGGACGGGGGAACAATGAGCAGTTCTTC.

At least ten counts were recorded for this clonotype. The gene calls are TRBV20-1 and TRBJ2-5; perhaps TRBD1 as D (5 bases). The CDR3 is made up of 15 amino acids. V lost 2 bases, J lost 2 bases, and 15 bases lay in between. Germline CDR1 DFQATT, CDR2 SNEGSKA (reference sequence). The CDR3 coding sequence is TGCAGTGCTAGACCTCCCACAGGCGCACAAGAGACCCAGTACTTC. Translated: CSARPPTGAQETQYF.

The chain combines TRBV4-3 with TRBJ2-3; D might be TRBD1 or TRBD2, each matching 5 bases. CDR1 LGHNA and CDR2 YSLEER come from the germline V gene. V lost 1 base to trimming and J lost 1 base, with 15 bases between them. There are 17 residues in the CDR3. The CDR3: CASSQAPEGFGTDTQYF. In nucleotides, the CDR3 is TGCGCCAGCAGCCAAGCACCTGAGGGGTTTGGCACAGATACGCAGTATTTT.

The chain carries TRBV12-3 or TRBV12-4 and TRBJ2-5; D possibly corresponds to TRBD2 (6 bases). This CDR3 is 17 amino acids long. The ends were cut back, 8 bases at V and 2 bases at J, with 24 bases in the middle. As DNA, the CDR3 is TGTGCCAGCGCGCGGCGGGACGGCGGTTGGAGGCAAGAGACCCAGTACTTC. Encoded protein: CASARRDGGWRQETQYF.

This clonotype was counted ten times or more. The chain has TRBV27 and TRBJ1-5, with 7 bases that match TRBD1. There are 14 residues in the CDR3. CDR1 and CDR2 (germline): MNHEY, SMNVEV (reference sequence). V was pared by 5 bases and J by 5 bases, with 6 bases of the junction left unmatched. The CDR3 sequence: CASSGDRDDQPQHF. CDR3 DNA sequence: TGTGCCAGCAGTGGAGACAGGGACGATCAGCCCCAGCATTTT.

This chain connects TRBV12-3 or TRBV12-4 to TRBJ2-5, with D perhaps matching TRBD1 (5 bases). V was cut by 3 bases and J by 1 base, with 9 bases left in between. This CDR3 has 14 amino acids. The CDR3 loop reads CASSFRGTQETQYF. CDR3 nucleotide sequence: TGTGCCAGCAGTTTTAGGGGCACCCAAGAGACCCAGTACTTC.

The chain uses TRBV5-1 and TRBJ2-1; D is uncertain. Between the trimmed V and J ends, which lost 2 bases and 8 bases, there was a span of 14 bases. Germline CDR1 and CDR2: SGHRS and YFSETQ. The CDR3 totals 14 residues. CDR3 sequence reads: CASSFSNPSDEQFF. DNA for the CDR3: TGCGCCAGCAGCTTCTCAAACCCGTCGGATGAGCAGTTCTTC.

In this sample, this clonotype turned up a few times. This sequence joins TRBV20-1 and TRBJ1-4, with TRBD1 matching 7 bases. Per germline, CDR1 DFQATT and CDR2 SNEGSKA (reference sequence). J lost 8 bases, V lost 6 bases, and 12 bases had no gene match. The CDR3 loop spans 14 amino acids. The CDR3 loop is CSAPPQGVGEKLFF. The CDR3 nucleotides read TGCAGTGCGCCACCTCAGGGGGTGGGGGAAAAACTGTTTTTT.

This clonotype was picked up many times. The V gene is TRBV29-1, the J gene TRBJ2-1; tentative D call: TRBD2 (6 bases). V gave up 7 bases and J gave up 15 bases, with 22 bases separating them. Germline assignment: CDR1 SQVTM and CDR2 ANQGSEA. The CDR3 contains 12 residues. In DNA form, the CDR3 reads TGCAGCGGCCTCCTCTTTACGGGAGTGGGGTTCTTC. This translates into CSGLLFTGVGFF.